This TCR beta chain derives from a study of lymphopenia after photon versus proton radiotherapy. Study findings and constraints: A bigger post-nadir fall in TCR diversity correlated inversely with survival time in deceased patients. Relative stability marked proton patients; photon patients lost diversity and naive cells.

Sequencing used immunoSEQ multiplex PCR; TCRdb keeps in-frame clones, though not all of them. The data hold approximately 71,000 clones, with approximately 91% observed a single time. A remark on this clone: Antigen unknown.

This CDR3 is 16 amino acids long. V lost 1 base, J lost 5 bases, and 6 bases stayed unmatched. Germline V gene lookup returns CDR1 SGHAT and CDR2 FQNNGV. This clonotype was obtained from a woman in her 70s with pancreatic cancer. This chain uses TRBV11-2 with TRBJ2-3; 10 bases line up with TRBD2. The source material was peripheral blood, sampled from a patient treated with photon-based radiotherapy. CDR3 sequence (DNA): TGTGCCAGCAGCTTAGGGGCTAGCGGGAGAGTAGATACGCAGTATTTT. This sequence encodes CASSLGASGRVDTQYF.